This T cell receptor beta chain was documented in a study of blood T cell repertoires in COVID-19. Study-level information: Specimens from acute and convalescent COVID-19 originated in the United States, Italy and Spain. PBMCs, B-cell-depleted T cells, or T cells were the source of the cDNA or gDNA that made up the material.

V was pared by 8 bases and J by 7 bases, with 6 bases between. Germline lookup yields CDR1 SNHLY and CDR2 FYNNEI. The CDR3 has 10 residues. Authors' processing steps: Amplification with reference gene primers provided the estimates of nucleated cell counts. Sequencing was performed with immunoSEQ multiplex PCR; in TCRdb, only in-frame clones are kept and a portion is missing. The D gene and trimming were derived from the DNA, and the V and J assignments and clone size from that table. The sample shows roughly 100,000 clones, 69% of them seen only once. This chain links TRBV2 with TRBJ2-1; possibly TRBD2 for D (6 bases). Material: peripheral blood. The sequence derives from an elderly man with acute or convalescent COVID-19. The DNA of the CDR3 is TGTGCCAGCGCGGGGAATGAGCAGTTCTTC. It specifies CASAGNEQFF. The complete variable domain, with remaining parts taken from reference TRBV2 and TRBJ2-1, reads EPEVTQTPSHQVTQMGQEVILRCVPISNHLYFYWYRQILGQKVEFLVSFYNNEISEKSEIFDDQFSVERPDGSNFTLKIRSTKLEDSAMYFCASAGNEQFFGPGTRLTVL.